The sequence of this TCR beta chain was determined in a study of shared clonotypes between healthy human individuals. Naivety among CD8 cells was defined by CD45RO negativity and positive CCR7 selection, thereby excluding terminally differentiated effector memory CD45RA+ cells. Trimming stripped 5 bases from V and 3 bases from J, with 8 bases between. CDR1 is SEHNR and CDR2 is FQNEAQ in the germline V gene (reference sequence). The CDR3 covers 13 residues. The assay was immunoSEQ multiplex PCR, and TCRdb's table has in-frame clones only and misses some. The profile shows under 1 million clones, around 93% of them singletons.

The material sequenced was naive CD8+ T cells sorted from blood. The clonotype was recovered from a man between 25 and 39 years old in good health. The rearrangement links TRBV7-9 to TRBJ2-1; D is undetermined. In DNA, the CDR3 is TGTGCCAGCAGCGTTTTTGGCTACAATGAGCAGTTCTTC. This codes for CASSVFGYNEQFF. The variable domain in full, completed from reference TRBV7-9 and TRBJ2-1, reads DTGVSQNPRHKITKRGQNVTFRCDPISEHNRLYWYRQTLGQGPEFLTYFQNEAQLEKSRLLSDRFSAERPKGSFSTLEIQRTEQGDSAMYLCASSVFGYNEQFFGPGTRLTVL.